This T cell receptor (beta chain) was documented in a study of T cell responses to AZD1222 COVID-19 vaccine. Method: immunoSEQ multiplex PCR; TCRdb's copy keeps in-frame clones and lacks some. This sample has more than 150,000 clones; around 90% occur once, and the top ten carry 1% to 1.5%. Germline CDR1 and CDR2: SGHNT and YENEEA. This CDR3 spans 15 amino acids. V was pared by 1 base and J by 3 bases, with 13 bases between. Sequencing used peripheral blood, obtained 28 days after the second AZD1222 dose. This receptor was taken from an adult who received the AZD1222 COVID-19 vaccine. The chain uses TRBV11-3 and TRBJ2-7; D might be TRBD1 or TRBD2, each matching 6 bases. The CDR3 DNA sequence: TGTGCCAGCAGCTTAGGACAGGAGGGGGACTACGAGCAGTACTTC. It is translated as CASSLGQEGDYEQYF.